This T cell receptor beta chain is drawn from a study of monozygotic twins with inflammatory bowel disease. Whole-study results and caveats: Sharing of clonotypes with others was lower in IBD patients than in healthy twins, and this was especially so with disease activity.

UMIs that had a 6-nucleotide sample barcode were put in using template switching. TCRdb re-called the 5' RACE reads; every CDR3 protein appears as one record, without DNA. This table holds around 380,000 distinct CDR3 sequences. Germline V gives CDR1 DFQATT, CDR2 SNEGSKA (reference sequence). CDR3 size: 17 residues. With regard to this clonotype: What it recognizes is unknown.

Sequences were obtained from blood. The sequence was collected from a human donor with ulcerative colitis or Crohn's disease, or a healthy co-twin of an affected twin (not recorded which). The rearrangement links TRBV20-1 to TRBJ2-3; the TCRdb call, TRBD2, lacks DNA for checking. The CDR3 sequence: CSASPAWRGVSTDTQYF.